This T cell receptor beta chain was sequenced during a study of CD8 T cells in ankylosing spondylitis. Points from the study as a whole: The study looked at matched synovial fluid samples from ankylosing spondylitis patients. Disease-linked clones were reported to be significantly enriched there.

The ends lost 3 bases at V and 2 bases at J; junction bases unmatched: 12. Germline V gene data show CDR1 as SGDLS and CDR2 as YYNGEE. CDR3 size: 18 residues. TCRdb re-derived calls from the 5' RACE reads in MiXCR, one entry per CDR3 protein. This table holds 39,000 or so distinct CDR3 sequences, 2.5% to 3.5% found once. This clonotype was observed many times. Its target is not known. Sequencing was carried out using blood, either unsorted or a sorted T cell fraction (not recorded which). The source is a male donor with ankylosing spondylitis or in good health (not recorded which). V is TRBV9 and J is TRBJ2-3; 10 nucleotides line up with TRBD2. CDR3 nucleotides: TGTGCCAGCAGCGCCCCCATCGGGAGCGGGGGGGTCACAGATACGCAGTATTTT. It codes for CASSAPIGSGGVTDTQYF. Complete variable domain (other parts from reference TRBV9 and TRBJ2-3): DSGVTQTPKHLITATGQRVTLRCSPRSGDLSVYWYQQSLDQGLQFLIQYYNGEERAKGNILERFSAQQFPDLHSELNLSSLELGDSALYFCASSAPIGSGGVTDTQYFGPGTRLTVL.